Below, 30 T cell receptor beta chains from the same sample are listed, as sequenced in a study of response to subunit inactivated influenza vaccine. Using its own MiXCR run on the RT-PCR reads, TCRdb lists one record per CDR3 protein. The table includes about 480,000 distinct CDR3 sequences, 25% detected once. The sequencing here drew on CD4+ T cells sorted from PBMCs, taken around 5 days after vaccination. These receptors originate from a middle-aged man who received an inactivated influenza vaccine.

This clonotype showed up just a few times. The chain is built from TRBV10-3 and TRBJ2-7; TRBD1 matches 8 bases. The CDR3 is 14 amino acids. Germline V CDR1 and CDR2: ENHRY, SYGVKD. V shed 3 bases and J 4 bases; nucleotides not matched to a gene: 5. CDR3 bases: TGTGCCATCAGTGAAGGACAGGGATCTTACGAGCAGTACTTC. This codes for CAISEGQGSYEQYF.

This clonotype was counted a few times. The chain's CDR3 is CASSLQGRRDTEAFF. The CDR3 region has the DNA TGTGCCAGCAGCTTACAGGGCAGAAGGGACACTGAAGCTTTCTTT. The rearrangement links TRBV7-2 to TRBJ1-1; TRBD1 is a possible D gene (5 bases). Trimming stripped 2 bases from V and 3 bases from J, with 13 bases between. The CDR3 runs 15 residues. CDR1 is SGHTA and CDR2 is FQGNSA in the germline V gene.

This CDR3 reads CASSFPQIASYEQYF. The CDR3 DNA is TGTGCCAGCAGTTTTCCCCAGATCGCCTCCTACGAGCAGTACTTC. This chain connects TRBV12-3 or TRBV12-4 to TRBJ2-7; no clear D. Trimming took 3 bases from V and 0 from J, leaving 12 bases between them. The CDR3 consists of 15 residues.

The chain recombines TRBV7-9 with TRBJ2-2; D ambiguous. V lost 5 bases and J 7 bases, leaving 17 bases between the germline ends. The CDR3 is 15 residues long. Per germline, CDR1 SEHNR and CDR2 FQNEAQ (reference sequence). The DNA for the CDR3 is TGTGCCAGCAGCCCTTCGGCCTCGGATATCGGGGAGCTGTTTTTT. This translates into CASSPSASDIGELFF.

The rearrangement uses TRBV5-5 and TRBJ1-2; D is ambiguous. CDR3 length: 14 residues. V was shortened by 0 bases and J by 5 bases, with 11 bases between the two germline ends. Germline CDR1 is SGHKS and CDR2 is YYEKEE (reference sequence). Here the CDR3 reads CASSLVSAGYGYTF. The DNA for the CDR3 is TGTGCCAGCAGCTTGGTCAGCGCAGGATATGGCTACACCTTC.

This clonotype has just a few counts. The V gene is TRBV5-1, the J gene TRBJ2-3; TRBD2 aligns across 14 bases. V trimming: 0 bases; J trimming: 6 bases; junction bases outside the gene matches: 6. The CDR3 contains 17 residues. The germline gives CDR1 SGHRS, CDR2 YFSETQ. This CDR3 reads CASSLAPGLAGVDTQYF. DNA for the CDR3: TGCGCCAGCAGCTTGGCTCCGGGACTAGCGGGAGTGGATACGCAGTATTTT. Full variable domain (rest looked up from reference TRBV5-1 and TRBJ2-3): KAGVTQTPRYLIKTRGQQVTLSCSPISGHRSVSWYQQTPGQGLQFLFEYFSETQRNKGNFPGRFSGRQFSNSRSEMNVSTLELGDSALYLCASSLAPGLAGVDTQYFGPGTRLTVL.

The J gene is TRBJ2-5, the V gene TRBV12-3 or TRBV12-4; no clear D gene. The CDR3 has 14 residues. Trimming removed 2 bases from V and 6 bases from J, with 13 bases in between. Here the CDR3 reads CASSLRQQVQTQYF. CDR3 DNA sequence: TGTGCCAGCAGTTTACGGCAGCAGGTTCAGACCCAGTACTTC.

This clonotype was observed a few times. As DNA, the CDR3 is TGCAGTGCTAGCGGGAGCAGAGTCGCGGATACGCAGTATTTT. Amino acids: CSASGSRVADTQYF. The chain joins TRBV20-1 to TRBJ2-3, with D maybe TRBD2 (6 bases). Between the trimmed V and J ends, which lost 3 bases and 6 bases, there was a span of 16 bases. Germline V gene lookup returns CDR1 DFQATT and CDR2 SNEGSKA (reference sequence). This CDR3 has 14 amino acids.

The chain recombines TRBV7-9 with TRBJ1-1; D gene ambiguous. V lost 2 bases and J 6 bases, leaving 4 bases between the germline ends. Germline lookup yields CDR1 SEHNR and CDR2 FQNEAQ (reference sequence). The CDR3 has 11 residues. DNA of the CDR3: TGTGCCAGCAGCTTATTTCCTGAAGCTTTCTTT. This translates into CASSLFPEAFF.

This sequence joins TRBV29-1 and TRBJ2-7; 12 bases are shared with TRBD1. The germline CDR1 and CDR2 sequences are SQVTM and ANQGSEA. The CDR3 is made up of 16 amino acids. V lost 5 bases, J lost 4 bases, and 12 bases stayed unmatched. The CDR3: CSVTLNRDRGRYEQYF. The CDR3 DNA sequence: TGCAGCGTTACTCTTAACCGGGACAGGGGGCGGTACGAGCAGTACTTC.

In its sample, this clonotype was seen many times. CDR3: CATSRESIEAFF. The CDR3 DNA reads TGTGCCACCAGCAGAGAGTCAATTGAAGCTTTCTTT. The V gene is TRBV15, the J gene TRBJ1-1; D remains ambiguous. Trimming left V 0 bases short and J 7 bases short, with 6 bases between. Germline V gives CDR1 LNHNV, CDR2 YYDKDF (reference sequence). The CDR3 is 12 residues long.

The genes are TRBV5-1 and TRBJ2-1; D tentatively fits TRBD1 or TRBD2 (5 bases each). The length of the CDR3 is 18 residues. V was clipped by 4 bases and J by 0 bases, with 20 bases between them. Germline V gene data show CDR1 as SGHRS and CDR2 as YFSETQ. CDR3 amino acids: CASSETQTGTVSYNEQFF. As DNA, the CDR3 is TGCGCCAGCAGCGAAACACAAACGGGGACCGTCTCCTACAATGAGCAGTTCTTC.

This clonotype showed up just a few times. The chain employs TRBV27 and TRBJ2-7, with D unresolved. V lost 5 bases to trimming and J lost 4 bases, with 15 bases between them. The CDR3 runs 14 residues. From germline, CDR1 is MNHEY and CDR2 SMNVEV (reference sequence). CDR3 sequence: CASSPRRIGYEQYF. In nucleotides, the CDR3 is TGTGCCAGCAGTCCACGTCGTATCGGATACGAGCAGTACTTC.

V is TRBV7-2 and J is TRBJ2-5; D possibly matches TRBD1 or TRBD2 (5 bases each). Trimming stripped 4 bases from V and 3 bases from J, with 15 bases between. The CDR3 extends over 15 amino acids. Germline V gene sequence: CDR1 SGHTA, CDR2 FQGNSA. CDR3 bases: TGTGCCAGCAGCTCCCCGCTCGGGGCAGAAGAGACCCAGTACTTC. Residues: CASSSPLGAEETQYF.

This clonotype appeared a single time. V is TRBV7-9 and J is TRBJ1-6; no reliable D call. The CDR3 has 14 residues. The V gene lost 9 bases and the J gene lost 5 bases, with 14 bases spanning the gap. CDR1 is SEHNR and CDR2 is FQNEAQ in the germline V gene (reference sequence). The CDR3 nucleotides are TGTGCCAGTAGGAAAGAGGTGAATAATTCACCCCTCCACTTT. Its translation: CASRKEVNNSPLHF.

This chain uses TRBV5-1 with TRBJ2-6, with D unclear. Per germline, CDR1 SGHRS and CDR2 YFSETQ. V lost 1 base and J lost 1, with 9 bases in between. CDR3 length: 16 residues. In nucleotides, the CDR3 is TGCGCCAGCAGCTTGCAGGCCTCGTCTGGGGCCAACGTCCTGACTTTC. It specifies CASSLQASSGANVLTF.

The chain carries TRBV15 and TRBJ2-7, with a tentative D call TRBD1 (5 bases). V gave up 0 bases and J gave up 5 bases, with 17 bases separating them. This CDR3 region has 16 residues. CDR1 and CDR2 (germline): LNHNV, YYDKDF (reference sequence). The CDR3 loop is CATSRDRGQGSHEQYF. CDR3 DNA sequence: TGTGCCACCAGCAGAGATCGTGGGCAGGGATCCCACGAGCAGTACTTC.

V gene TRBV12-3 or TRBV12-4 combines with J gene TRBJ2-7; 10 positions agree with TRBD1. The CDR3 runs 15 residues. V gave up 2 bases and J gave up 2 bases; unmatched junction bases: 3. The CDR3 here is CASSLLGQGTYEQYF. Written as DNA, the CDR3 is TGTGCCAGCAGTTTATTGGGACAGGGGACCTACGAGCAGTACTTC.

The J gene is TRBJ1-1, the V gene TRBV7-9, with TRBD1 as a possible D gene (5 bases). CDR1 and CDR2 from the germline V gene are SEHNR and FQNEAQ (reference sequence). Trimming stripped 5 bases from V and 1 base from J, with 14 bases between. The CDR3 totals 15 residues. The CDR3 region has the DNA TGTGCCAGCAGCCGGGGGGTTTCGGCGAACACTGAAGCTTTCTTT. Translating it yields CASSRGVSANTEAFF.

V usage is TRBV5-1 and J usage is TRBJ2-7; D is unclear. V dropped 0 bases and J dropped 2 bases, with 15 bases sitting between them. Germline CDR1 is SGHRS and CDR2 is YFSETQ. CDR3 size: 16 residues. CDR3 nucleotides: TGCGCCAGCAGCTTGGCCGCTTCGGCTGGGACCTACGAGCAGTACTTC. Translated: CASSLAASAGTYEQYF.

This clonotype was found a few times. The chain employs TRBV7-2 and TRBJ2-7; D is ambiguous. Trimming stripped 1 base from V and 2 bases from J, with 12 bases between. The CDR3 runs 15 residues. Germline CDR1 reads SGHTA; CDR2 reads FQGNSA. This chain's CDR3 is CASSLGVGAPYEQYF. The CDR3 nucleotides read TGTGCCAGCAGCTTAGGGGTCGGTGCCCCCTACGAGCAGTACTTC.

This clonotype was picked up a small number of times. This chain links TRBV29-1 with TRBJ2-7; D is uncertain. Looked up from germline, CDR1 is SQVTM and CDR2 is ANQGSEA. This CDR3 contains 13 residues. Trimming took 8 bases from V and 0 from J, leaving 14 bases between them. For the CDR3, the DNA is TGCAGCTTCATCAGGCGGAACTCCTACGAGCAGTACTTC. It translates to CSFIRRNSYEQYF.

This chain joins TRBV15 and TRBJ2-5, with D possibly being TRBD1 or TRBD2 (5 bases each). There are 13 residues in the CDR3. In germline, CDR1 is LNHNV, CDR2 YYDKDF (reference sequence). Trimming removed 1 base at V and 2 bases at J, with 5 bases between. In DNA, the CDR3 is TGTGCCACCAGCAGAGGGGGGCAAGAGACCCAGTACTTC. Amino acids: CATSRGGQETQYF.

This clonotype appeared a few times. The gene calls are TRBV5-1 and TRBJ2-2; a weak D match, TRBD1 (5 bases). V lost 0 bases and J lost 4, with 10 bases in between. The CDR3 covers 15 residues. Germline CDR1 is SGHRS and CDR2 is YFSETQ. CDR3 in DNA: TGCGCCAGCAGCTTGGAACAGGCGATCACCGGGGAGCTGTTTTTT. This translates into CASSLEQAITGELFF.

The chain joins TRBV28 to TRBJ1-5; 7 bases are a match to TRBD1. Germline V gives CDR1 MDHEN, CDR2 SYDVKM. The CDR3 consists of 15 residues. V shed 1 base, J shed 4 bases, and the junction held 4 bases outside the gene matches. The CDR3, as DNA: TGTGCCAGCAGTTTATTCGGGACAGAAAATCAGCCCCAGCATTTT. Its protein is CASSLFGTENQPQHF.

This clonotype was picked up a small number of times. The genes are TRBV20-1 and TRBJ2-4; 8 bases match TRBD1. Germline-derived CDR1 and CDR2 are DFQATT and SNEGSKA (reference sequence). The CDR3 is made up of 14 amino acids. The trim removed 7 bases at V and 2 bases at J, leaving 7 bases unmatched. This chain's CDR3 is CSGGQVLSKNIQYF. CDR3 coding DNA: TGCAGTGGGGGACAGGTCCTTTCCAAAAACATTCAGTACTTC.

In its sample, this clonotype was seen a few times. The chain has TRBV12-3 or TRBV12-4 and TRBJ2-7; tentative D call: TRBD2 (7 bases). This CDR3 comprises 14 residues. The germline V and J ends were trimmed by 3 bases and 6 bases, with 15 bases remaining between them. CDR3 region: CASSFGGGSGEQYF. The CDR3 DNA reads as TGTGCCAGCAGTTTTGGGGGGGGCTCGGGCGAGCAGTACTTC.

This clonotype was seen only a few times. The chain recombines TRBV19 with TRBJ2-2, with D possibly being TRBD2 (5 bases). V lost 7 bases and J lost 5, with 20 bases in between. CDR1 and CDR2 (germline): LNHDA, SQIVND (reference sequence). This CDR3 has 16 residues. CDR3 bases: TGTGCCAGTAACTCCCGGGGAGTGGAACGAACCGGGGAGCTGTTTTTT. Protein product: CASNSRGVERTGELFF.

The J gene is TRBJ2-7, the V gene TRBV10-3; D remains ambiguous. The length of the CDR3 is 14 residues. V lost 6 bases and J 2 bases, leaving 14 bases between the germline ends. The germline gives CDR1 ENHRY, CDR2 SYGVKD. The CDR3 region is CAIRVSTLTYEQYF. For the CDR3, the DNA is TGTGCCATCAGGGTTTCGACACTAACCTACGAGCAGTACTTC.

This clonotype has a handful of counts. The chain carries TRBV4-3 and TRBJ2-6; D might be TRBD1 (6 bases). V was trimmed by 0 bases and J by 4 bases, leaving 16 bases between them. Germline lookup yields CDR1 LGHNA and CDR2 YSLEER. The CDR3 runs to 18 residues. Here the CDR3 reads CASSQDGAGAQGANVLTF. The CDR3 DNA sequence: TGCGCCAGCAGCCAAGATGGAGCAGGGGCGCAGGGGGCCAACGTCCTGACTTTC.